The 29 T cell receptor beta chains below all came from one sample that was sequenced in a study of T cells in Graves' hyperthyroidism and ophthalmopathy. RNA transcripts were the template for amplifying TCR beta CDR3 regions. Using the HTBI primer set, a first-round RT-PCR was run on the TCR CDR3. TCRdb ran MiXCR on the multiplex PCR reads and lists one entry per CDR3 protein. The table shows 490,000 or so distinct CDR3 sequences, with 15% to 20% occurring only once. Material: blood. The receptors come from a man between 35 and 55 years old with Graves' ophthalmopathy.

This clonotype was observed a handful of times. J is TRBJ1-5 and V is TRBV6-5; the match to TRBD1 covers 7 bases. V shed 1 base and J 0 bases; nucleotides not matched to a gene: 3. The length of the CDR3 is 16 residues. Germline V lookup: CDR1 MNHEY, CDR2 SVGAGI. CDR3 sequence: CASSYFRTGSNQPQHF. For the CDR3, the DNA is TGTGCCAGCAGTTACTTCAGGACAGGTAGCAATCAGCCCCAGCATTTT.

The CDR3 region is CASSQESSGRGSRADTQYF. The CDR3 DNA follows: TGCGCCAGCAGCCAAGAATCTAGCGGGAGAGGTAGTAGGGCAGATACGCAGTATTTT. The chain employs TRBV4-3 and TRBJ2-3; 10 positions agree with TRBD2. The CDR3 sequence is 19 residues long. From germline, CDR1 is LGHNA and CDR2 YSLEER. The V and J ends lost 0 bases and 4 bases, in that order; junction bases with no gene match: 13.

The rearrangement links TRBV6-1 to TRBJ1-4, with D unclear. V was shortened by 5 bases and J by 5 bases, with 15 bases between the two germline ends. The CDR3 runs to 15 residues. The germline V gene has CDR1 MNHNS and CDR2 SASEGT. CDR3 in DNA: TGTGCCAGCAGTCCTAGAACGGCTGGAAATGAAAAACTGTTTTTT. Translating gives CASSPRTAGNEKLFF.

Regarding this clonotype: Germline is not matched at one junction end, which may reflect a read error. The J gene is TRBJ2-1, the V gene TRBV7-7; the D gene is possibly TRBD1 (7 bases). The CDR3 contains 15 residues. Germline assignment: CDR1 SSHAT and CDR2 FNYEAQ (reference sequence). CDR3 residues: CASSQGGYSYNEQFF. CDR3 bases: TGTGCTAGCAGCCAGGGGGGATACTCCTACAATGAGCAGTTCTTC.

This clonotype showed up many times. The rearrangement joins TRBV5-1 to TRBJ2-1, with TRBD2 matching 7 bases. The germline V gene has CDR1 SGHRS and CDR2 YFSETQ. Trimming removed 1 base from V and 2 bases from J; junction bases left unmatched: 6. The CDR3 length is 16 residues. CDR3: CASSLSPGRPYNEQFF. The CDR3 nucleotides are TGCGCCAGCAGCTTGAGTCCCGGGAGGCCCTACAATGAGCAGTTCTTC.

This clonotype was observed many times. The chain couples TRBV24-1 to TRBJ2-7; D is uncertain. CDR1 and CDR2 (germline): KGHDR, SFDVKD. Trimming removed 7 bases from V and 0 bases from J, with 15 bases in between. The CDR3 is 15 residues long. Written as DNA, the CDR3 is TGTGCCACCAGGAGGTACCCCTTGAGCTCCTACGAGCAGTACTTC. Translation: CATRRYPLSSYEQYF.

Details on this clonotype: A read error may be the cause here, since a much bigger clone is one base away. The gene calls are TRBV3-1 and TRBJ2-7, with D possibly matching TRBD2 (6 bases). Per the germline V gene, CDR1 is LGHDT and CDR2 is YNNKEL (reference sequence). CDR3 length: 13 residues. The CDR3 DNA reads as TGTGTCAGCAGCCAATCCGGGAGCTACGAGCAGTACTTC. It yields the protein CVSSQSGSYEQYF.

The CDR3 DNA reads as TGTGCCACCGCGAGCGCCACAGATACGCAGTATTTT. This translates into CATASATDTQYF. The chain couples TRBV15 to TRBJ2-3; D gene ambiguous. The germline gives CDR1 LNHNV, CDR2 YYDKDF (reference sequence). CDR3 length equals 12 residues. Trimming removed 8 bases from V and 2 bases from J, with 8 bases in between.

The CDR3 spells CASSPTATGALYNEQFF. The CDR3 DNA sequence: TGTGCCAGCAGCCCGACAGCTACAGGGGCCCTCTACAATGAGCAGTTCTTC. The chain uses TRBV3-1 and TRBJ2-1, with 7 bases that match TRBD1. Unmatched junction bases numbered 12, after V lost 4 bases and J lost 3 bases. The CDR3 sequence is 17 residues long. Germline V gene data show CDR1 as LGHDT and CDR2 as YNNKEL (reference sequence).

This clonotype was observed many times. The chain combines TRBV6-1 with TRBJ2-7; unclear D gene. The CDR3 extends over 15 amino acids. V lost 6 bases and J lost 3, with 18 bases in between. CDR1 is MNHNS and CDR2 is SASEGT in the germline V gene. The CDR3 loop is CASRIRLDPNYEQYF. The CDR3 DNA sequence: TGTGCCAGCAGAATTCGTCTCGACCCCAACTACGAGCAGTACTTC.

This clonotype was counted many times. This chain links TRBV27 with TRBJ2-1; D is unresolved. CDR3 size: 12 residues. Germline V lookup: CDR1 MNHEY, CDR2 SMNVEV (reference sequence). V was shortened by 9 bases and J by 0 bases, with 6 bases between the two germline ends. DNA of the CDR3: TGTGCCAGTAAGGGCTCCTACAATGAGCAGTTCTTC. Amino acids: CASKGSYNEQFF.

This clonotype came up many times. CDR3 nucleotide sequence: TGTGCCAGCTCACCACAAGGTGGAGTTGGCACTGAAGCTTTCTTT. Protein sequence: CASSPQGGVGTEAFF. V is TRBV18 and J is TRBJ1-1, with D uncertain. Germline CDR1 and CDR2: KGHSH and LQKENI. V was shortened by 1 base and J by 4 bases, with 13 bases between the two germline ends. The CDR3 loop spans 15 amino acids.

Turning to this clonotype: This clone may be a read error of a much larger clone one base away. CDR3 in DNA: TGTGCCAGCAATGCTATAACGGGAGGCTACAATGAGCAGTTCTTC. Its protein product is CASNAITGGYNEQFF. The chain joins TRBV28 to TRBJ2-1, with 7 positions matching TRBD2. The germline CDR1 and CDR2 sequences are MDHEN and SYDVKM. V lost 7 bases to trimming and J lost 3 bases; unmatched junction nucleotides: 9. The CDR3 is 15 amino acids.

This clonotype was recorded a few times. V usage is TRBV29-1 and J usage is TRBJ2-7; tentative D call: TRBD2 (6 bases). The V gene lost 1 base and the J gene lost 3 bases, with 13 bases spanning the gap. CDR3 size: 14 residues. In germline, CDR1 is SQVTM, CDR2 ANQGSEA. This CDR3 reads CSVEGGTGYYEQYF. The DNA for the CDR3 is TGCAGCGTTGAAGGGGGGACTGGGTACTACGAGCAGTACTTC.

There are a few counts of this clonotype. The chain employs TRBV19 and TRBJ1-1; no firm D call. Germline lookup yields CDR1 LNHDA and CDR2 SQIVND (reference sequence). The CDR3 extends over 13 amino acids. V was shortened by 5 bases and J by 1 base, with 8 bases between the two germline ends. This CDR3 reads CASSWFTNTEAFF. The CDR3 region has the DNA TGTGCCAGTAGTTGGTTTACGAACACTGAAGCTTTCTTT.

The gene calls are TRBV5-4 and TRBJ2-7; 9 bases line up with TRBD2. The CDR3 has 15 residues. Per germline, CDR1 SGHNT and CDR2 YYREEE (reference sequence). Losses at the gene ends were 5 bases for V and 0 bases for J; bases not matched to a gene: 6. CDR3 in DNA: TGTGCCAGCAGACTAAGCGGGGGGAGCTCCTACGAGCAGTACTTC. The encoded protein is CASRLSGGSSYEQYF.

This clonotype was picked up a small number of times. This chain uses TRBV13 with TRBJ2-2, with D possibly matching TRBD2 (7 bases). CDR3 length: 15 residues. The germline V gene encodes CDR1 PRHDT and CDR2 FYEKMQ (reference sequence). V lost 5 bases to trimming and J lost 7 bases, with 17 bases between them. The CDR3 reads CASSPRGGPVGELFF. The CDR3 region has the DNA TGTGCCAGCAGCCCGCGCGGGGGCCCGGTCGGGGAGCTGTTTTTT.

This clonotype was seen at least ten times. The chain combines TRBV11-2 with TRBJ2-4; D perhaps matches TRBD1 (5 bases). CDR3 length: 15 amino acids. Trimming stripped 1 base from V and 3 bases from J, with 10 bases between. Germline CDR1 and CDR2: SGHAT and FQNNGV. This CDR3 reads CASSLAGMGKNIQYF. The CDR3 bases are TGTGCCAGCAGCTTAGCAGGGATGGGCAAAAACATTCAGTACTTC.

The rearrangement joins TRBV18 to TRBJ2-5; TRBD2 matches at 9 bases. Looked up from germline, CDR1 is KGHSH and CDR2 is LQKENI. The CDR3 has 15 amino acids. Germline trimming cut 6 bases from V and 4 bases from J; bases unmatched to any gene: 9. The CDR3 DNA follows: TGTGCCAGCTCCCCCGGGACTAGCCGAGGAGAGACCCAGTACTTC. This codes for CASSPGTSRGETQYF.

The table lists this clonotype with a few counts. The chain couples TRBV6-6 to TRBJ2-1; perhaps TRBD1 as D (6 bases). The length of the CDR3 is 13 residues. With 1 base removed from V and 5 bases from J, the gap between germline ends came to 6 bases. Germline lookup yields CDR1 MNHNY and CDR2 SVGAGI (reference sequence). The CDR3 region has the DNA TGTGCCAGCAGTTACTGGGACAACAATGAGCAGTTCTTC. This sequence encodes CASSYWDNNEQFF.

This clonotype was detected ten times or more. The V gene is TRBV3-1, the J gene TRBJ2-3; D unresolved. The ends were cut back, 2 bases at V and 5 bases at J, with 8 bases in the middle. The CDR3 extends over 13 amino acids. Germline assignment: CDR1 LGHDT and CDR2 YNNKEL (reference sequence). The CDR3 nucleotides read TGTGCCAGCAGCCAAATTCAGCGAGATACGCAGTATTTT. Its protein product is CASSQIQRDTQYF.

The chain is built from TRBV28 and TRBJ2-7, with 15 bases identical to TRBD2. CDR3 size: 15 residues. With V trimmed by 4 bases and J by 5 bases, 3 bases remained unmatched. Germline-derived CDR1 and CDR2 are MDHEN and SYDVKM. As DNA, the CDR3 is TGTGCCAGCAGTTGGACTAGCGGGAGGGCCAACGAGCAGTACTTC. Protein: CASSWTSGRANEQYF.

In this sample, this clonotype turned up a few times. The rearrangement uses TRBV12-3 or TRBV12-4 and TRBJ2-7; D perhaps matches TRBD1 (6 bases). The CDR3 has 14 amino acids. With 7 bases removed from V and 0 bases from J, the gap between germline ends came to 13 bases. CDR3 in amino acids: CASTKGTNSYEQYF. The CDR3 nucleotides are TGTGCCAGCACCAAAGGGACAAACTCCTACGAGCAGTACTTC.

The count of this clonotype is one. The chain joins TRBV7-6 to TRBJ2-3; 8 positions agree with TRBD2. Germline CDR1 and CDR2: SGHVS and FNYEAQ. CDR3 length: 16 residues. V was pared by 1 base and J by 1 base, with 4 bases of the junction left unmatched. The CDR3 nucleotides read TGTGCCAGCAGCTTAGGAGCGGGAGCGGGCACAGATACGCAGTATTTT. This codes for CASSLGAGAGTDTQYF.

This chain links TRBV20-1 with TRBJ2-3; 9 bases match TRBD2. Germline V gene sequence: CDR1 DFQATT, CDR2 SNEGSKA (reference sequence). The CDR3 contains 20 residues. The trim removed 0 bases at V and 4 bases at J, leaving 20 bases unmatched. The CDR3 protein is CSARDPVGREGLWDPDTQYF. In DNA, the CDR3 is TGCAGTGCTAGAGACCCCGTGGGGCGGGAGGGCTTGTGGGATCCAGATACGCAGTATTTT.

In its sample, this clonotype was seen a few times. The DNA for the CDR3 is TGTGCCAGCAGTTTATTGGGGCTGGGGTATGGCTACACCTTC. Amino acid sequence: CASSLLGLGYGYTF. The chain joins TRBV28 to TRBJ1-2; TRBD1 is a possible D gene (5 bases). Trimming took 1 base from V and 5 from J, leaving 11 bases between them. Germline V gene sequence: CDR1 MDHEN, CDR2 SYDVKM. There are 14 residues in the CDR3.

In this sample, this clonotype turned up a few times. The CDR3, as DNA: TGTGCCAGCAGAACGGCCGGTCGGGATACGCAGTATTTT. It translates to CASRTAGRDTQYF. The genes are TRBV28 and TRBJ2-3; D not certain. The CDR3 is 13 amino acids. V shed 6 bases and J shed 6 bases, with 13 bases lying between them. Per the germline V gene, CDR1 is MDHEN and CDR2 is SYDVKM.

The chain recombines TRBV9 with TRBJ2-3; TRBD2 matches 13 bases. Germline V gene lookup returns CDR1 SGDLS and CDR2 YYNGEE. The CDR3 covers 18 residues. The trim removed 4 bases at V and 9 bases at J, leaving 17 bases unmatched. The CDR3 here is CASSPRSGTSGVGDTQYF. In DNA, the CDR3 is TGTGCCAGCAGCCCGCGATCCGGGACTAGCGGGGTCGGAGACACGCAGTATTTT.

In its sample, this clonotype was seen many times. V gene TRBV28 combines with J gene TRBJ2-1; no clear D gene. CDR3 length: 14 amino acids. Germline CDR1 is MDHEN and CDR2 is SYDVKM. The V end was cut by 3 bases, the J end by 0 bases, with 6 bases between. CDR3 DNA: TGTGCCAGCAGTTTGACACTCTCCTACAATGAGCAGTTCTTC. This sequence encodes CASSLTLSYNEQFF.